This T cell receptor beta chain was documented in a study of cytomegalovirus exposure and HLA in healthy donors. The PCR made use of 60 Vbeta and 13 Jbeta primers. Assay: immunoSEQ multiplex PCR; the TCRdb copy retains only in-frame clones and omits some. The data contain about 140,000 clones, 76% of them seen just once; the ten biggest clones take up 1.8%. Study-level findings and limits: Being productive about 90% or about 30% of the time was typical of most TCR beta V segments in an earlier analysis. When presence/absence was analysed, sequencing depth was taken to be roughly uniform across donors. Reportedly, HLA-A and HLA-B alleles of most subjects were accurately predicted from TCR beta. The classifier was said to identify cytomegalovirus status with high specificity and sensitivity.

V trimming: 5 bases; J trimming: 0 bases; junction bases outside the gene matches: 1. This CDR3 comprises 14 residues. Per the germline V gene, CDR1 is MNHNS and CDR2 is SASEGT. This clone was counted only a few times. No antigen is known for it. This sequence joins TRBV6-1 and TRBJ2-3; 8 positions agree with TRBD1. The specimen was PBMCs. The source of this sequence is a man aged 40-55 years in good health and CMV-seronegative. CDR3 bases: TGTGCCAGCAGTACAGGGGGAAGCACAGATACGCAGTATTTT. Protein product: CASSTGGSTDTQYF.